This TCR beta chain was obtained from a study of Graves' ophthalmopathy and Graves' hyperthyroidism. The length of the CDR3 is 14 residues. V was cut by 6 bases and J by 2 bases, with 11 bases left in between. CDR1 is MNHEY, CDR2 SVGEGT, per germline. Amplified material comprised TCR beta CDR3 regions derived from RNA transcripts. RT-PCR in the first round used HTBI primers; a second-round multiplex PCR followed. From the multiplex PCR reads, TCRdb called clonotypes with MiXCR, one entry per CDR3 protein. The sample holds 40,000 to 45,000 distinct CDR3 sequences, about 51% seen once. Orbital computed tomography and thyroid ultrasound, along with TRAb, serum thyroxine and clinical symptoms, underpinned diagnosis.

The sample consisted of peripheral blood. V is TRBV6-2 or TRBV6-3 and J is TRBJ1-3, with unresolved D. This receptor was identified in an adult man with Graves' ophthalmopathy. The CDR3 bases are TGTGCCAGCAGGCCCGGCAGTCCTGGAAACACCATATATTTT. Encoded protein: CASRPGSPGNTIYF.